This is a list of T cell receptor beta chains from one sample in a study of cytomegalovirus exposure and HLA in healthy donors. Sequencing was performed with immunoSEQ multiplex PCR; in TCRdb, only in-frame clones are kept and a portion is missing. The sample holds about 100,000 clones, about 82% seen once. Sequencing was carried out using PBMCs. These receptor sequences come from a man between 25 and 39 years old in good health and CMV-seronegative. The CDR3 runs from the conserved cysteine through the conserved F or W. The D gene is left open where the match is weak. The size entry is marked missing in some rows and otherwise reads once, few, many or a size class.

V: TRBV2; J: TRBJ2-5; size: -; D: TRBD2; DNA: TGTGCCAGCAGGGGCCCTAGGGGAGGGGAGACCCAGTACTTC; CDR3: CASRGPRGGETQYF
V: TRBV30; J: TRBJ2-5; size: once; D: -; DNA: TGTGCCTGGAGGGGAGGGGGGGGAGAGACCCAGTACTTC; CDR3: CAWRGGGGETQYF
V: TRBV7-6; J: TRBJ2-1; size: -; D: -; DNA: TGTGCCAGCAGCGCCCCAACAGGGAGCTCCTACAATGAGCAGTTCTTC; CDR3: CASSAPTGSSYNEQFF
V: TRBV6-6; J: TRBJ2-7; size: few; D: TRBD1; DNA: TGTGCCAGCAGTTACCGTATCGGGACAGGGGTCGGCGAGCAGTACTTC; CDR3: CASSYRIGTGVGEQYF
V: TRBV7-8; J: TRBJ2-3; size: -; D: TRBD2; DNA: TGTGCCAGCAGCTCCAGCGGGAGGGGTGGAGATACGCAGTATTTT; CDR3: CASSSSGRGGDTQYF
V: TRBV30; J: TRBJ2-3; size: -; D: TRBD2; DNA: TGTGCCTGGAGTGTAACGGGGGGGCCAGATACGCAGTATTTT; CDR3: CAWSVTGGPDTQYF
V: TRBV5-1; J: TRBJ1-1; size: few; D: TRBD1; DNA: TGCGCCAGCAGCTTGGCTAGACAGGGGGTCGGTCACACTGAAGCTTTCTTT; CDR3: CASSLARQGVGHTEAFF
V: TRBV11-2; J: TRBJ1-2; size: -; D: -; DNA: TGTGCCAGCAGCCCCTATTCTGAGTTTAACTATGGCTACACCTTC; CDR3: CASSPYSEFNYGYTF
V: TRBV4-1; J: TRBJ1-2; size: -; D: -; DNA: TGCGCCAGCAGCCAAGATCAGGAGGGGTTCGGCTATGGCTACACCTTC; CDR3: CASSQDQEGFGYGYTF
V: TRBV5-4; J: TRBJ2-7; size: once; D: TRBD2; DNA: TGTGCCAGCGGTCCTAGCGGGCGAGCCTACGAGCAGTACTTC; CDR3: CASGPSGRAYEQYF
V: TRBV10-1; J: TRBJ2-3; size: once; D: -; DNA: TGCGCCAGCAGTCCGAGGGGGACCGGGATCGGCACAGATACGCAGTATTTT; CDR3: CASSPRGTGIGTDTQYF
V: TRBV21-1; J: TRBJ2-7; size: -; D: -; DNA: TGTGCCAGCAGCAAAGACCCGGACGGAGGACTAGCGGGATTTCCCGAGCAGTACTTC; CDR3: CASSKDPDGGLAGFPEQYF
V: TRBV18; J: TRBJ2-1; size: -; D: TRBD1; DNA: TGTGCCAGCTCGACAGGGTGGTCCTACAATGAGCAGTTCTTC; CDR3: CASSTGWSYNEQFF
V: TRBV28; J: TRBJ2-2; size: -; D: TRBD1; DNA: TGTGCCAGCGAGGGACAGGGGGCCACCGGGGAGCTGTTTTTT; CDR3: CASEGQGATGELFF
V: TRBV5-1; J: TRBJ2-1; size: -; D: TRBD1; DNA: TGCGCCAGCAGCTTGCCGACAGGGTCCTACAATGAGCAGTTCTTC; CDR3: CASSLPTGSYNEQFF
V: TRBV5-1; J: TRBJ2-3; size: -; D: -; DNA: TGCGCCAGCAGCCCGGGGGACAGCACAGATACGCAGTATTTT; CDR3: CASSPGDSTDTQYF
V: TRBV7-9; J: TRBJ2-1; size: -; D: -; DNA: TGTGCCAGCAGCTTAGCCGTAGATGAGCAGTTCTTC; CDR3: CASSLAVDEQFF
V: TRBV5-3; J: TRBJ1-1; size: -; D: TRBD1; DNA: TGTGCCAGAAGCTTGGCGGACAGGGTGAACACTGAAGCTTTCTTT; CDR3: CARSLADRVNTEAFF
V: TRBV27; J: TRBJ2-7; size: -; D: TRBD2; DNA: TGTGCCAGCAGACCCGGGACTAGCGGAATCTCCTACGAGCAGTACTTC; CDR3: CASRPGTSGISYEQYF
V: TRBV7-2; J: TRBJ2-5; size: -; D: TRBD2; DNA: TGTGCCAGCAGCTCCCCAACCTCACTAGCGGGGGTACCTGGGACCCAGTACTTC; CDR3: CASSSPTSLAGVPGTQYF
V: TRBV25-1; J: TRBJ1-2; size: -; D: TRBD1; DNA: TGTGCCAGCAGTGAATGGGACAGGCTTTATGGCTACACCTTC; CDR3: CASSEWDRLYGYTF
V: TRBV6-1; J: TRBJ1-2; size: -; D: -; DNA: TGTGCCAGCCCCGGGACATCAGTTGGCTACACCTTC; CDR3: CASPGTSVGYTF
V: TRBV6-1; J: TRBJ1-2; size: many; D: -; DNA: TGTGCCAGCAGTGAAGCGGCCGGGGGTGCAGATGGCTACACCTTC; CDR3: CASSEAAGGADGYTF
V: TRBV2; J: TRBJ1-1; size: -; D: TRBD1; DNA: TGTGCCGGCGCAGGGGGGTGGGACACTGAAGCTTTCTTT; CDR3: CAGAGGWDTEAFF
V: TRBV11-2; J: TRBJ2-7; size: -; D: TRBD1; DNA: TGTGCCAGCAGCCCACGGACAGGGTTAGCAGGGGAGCAGTACTTC; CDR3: CASSPRTGLAGEQYF
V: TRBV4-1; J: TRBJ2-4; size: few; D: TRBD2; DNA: TGCGCCAGCAGCCAAGAGAGCCGGCTAGCGGGGACGGCCAAAAACATTCAGTACTTC; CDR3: CASSQESRLAGTAKNIQYF
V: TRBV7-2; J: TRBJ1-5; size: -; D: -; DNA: TGTGCCAGCAGCTTAACGCCAGGGTATGACAATCAGCCCCAGCATTTT; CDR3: CASSLTPGYDNQPQHF
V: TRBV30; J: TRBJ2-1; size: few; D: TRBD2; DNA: TGTGCCTGGAGACGCGGGAGGGCCCTTGGCTCCTACAATGAGCAGTTCTTC; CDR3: CAWRRGRALGSYNEQFF
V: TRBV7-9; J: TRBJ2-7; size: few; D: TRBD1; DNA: TGTGCCAGCAGCTTATCAACCGGGACAGTCTCCTACGAGCAGTACTTC; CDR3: CASSLSTGTVSYEQYF
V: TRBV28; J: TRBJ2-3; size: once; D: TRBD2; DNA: TGTGCCAGCAGGGGGGGGAGGCGGTCAGATACGCAGTATTTT; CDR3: CASRGGRRSDTQYF
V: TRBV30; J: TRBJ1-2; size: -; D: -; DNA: TGTGCCTGGGGACGGGGGTTACCCTATGGCTACACCTTC; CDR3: CAWGRGLPYGYTF
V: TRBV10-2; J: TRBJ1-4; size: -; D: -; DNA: TGCGCCAGCAGACTTGGGACATTCGAAAAACTGTTTTTT; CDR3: CASRLGTFEKLFF
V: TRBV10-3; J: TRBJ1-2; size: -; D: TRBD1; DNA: TGTGCCATCAGGAAGGGGGCGCCGGATGGCTACACCTTC; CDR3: CAIRKGAPDGYTF
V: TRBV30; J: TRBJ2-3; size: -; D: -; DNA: TGTGCCTGGAGTCTACCCCCTCTAGCGAAACTCACAGATACGCAGTATTTT; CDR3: CAWSLPPLAKLTDTQYF
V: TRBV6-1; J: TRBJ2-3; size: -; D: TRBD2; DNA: TGTGCCAGCAGTGGACTAGCGGGGGGCACAGATACGCAGTATTTT; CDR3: CASSGLAGGTDTQYF
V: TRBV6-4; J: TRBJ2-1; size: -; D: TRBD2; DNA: TGTGCCAGCAGCCGACTAGCGGGAGAGGGTGGGAATGAGCAGTTCTTC; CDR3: CASSRLAGEGGNEQFF
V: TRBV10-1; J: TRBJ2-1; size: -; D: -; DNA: TGCGCCAGCAGTGGAGACAATGAGCAGTTCTTC; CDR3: CASSGDNEQFF
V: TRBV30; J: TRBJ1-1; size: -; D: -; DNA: TGTGCCTGGAGTGTATTCGAGCGGAACACTGAAGCTTTCTTT; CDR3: CAWSVFERNTEAFF
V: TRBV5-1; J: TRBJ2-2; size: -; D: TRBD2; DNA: TGCGCCAGCAGCTCTAGCGGGAGGGCCTCGATCGGGGAGCTGTTTTTT; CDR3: CASSSSGRASIGELFF
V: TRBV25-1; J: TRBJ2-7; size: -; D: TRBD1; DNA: TGTGCCAGCAGTGAAGGGAGTAGGGGACAGGTCCACTTC; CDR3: CASSEGSRGQVHF
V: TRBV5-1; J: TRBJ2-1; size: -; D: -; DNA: TGCGCCAGCAGCTTGGGGTCCCTAGAGGGCGAGCAGTTCTTC; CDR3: CASSLGSLEGEQFF
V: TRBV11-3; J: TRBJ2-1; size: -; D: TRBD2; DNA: TGTGCCAGCAGCCGCAAAGGGACTAGCGGTTACAATGAGCAGTTCTTC; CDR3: CASSRKGTSGYNEQFF
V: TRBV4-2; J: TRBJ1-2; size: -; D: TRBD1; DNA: TGTGCCAGCAGCCAAGCATACAGGGGACATGGCTACACCTTC; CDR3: CASSQAYRGHGYTF
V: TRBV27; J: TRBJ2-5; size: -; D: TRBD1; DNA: TGTGCCAGCAGTTGGGACAGCCAAGAGACCCAGTACTTC; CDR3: CASSWDSQETQYF
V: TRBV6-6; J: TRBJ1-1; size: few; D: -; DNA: TGTGCCAGCAGTTTCAGGGGCGGGAACACTGAAGCTTTCTTT; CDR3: CASSFRGGNTEAFF
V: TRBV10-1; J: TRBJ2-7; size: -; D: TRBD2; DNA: TGCGCCAGCAGTGAAGGGACTAGCTCCCACGAGCAGTACTTC; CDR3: CASSEGTSSHEQYF
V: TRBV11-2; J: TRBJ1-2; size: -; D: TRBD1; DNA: TGTGCCAGCAGCTTAGGGACAGGGCGATATGGCTACACCTTC; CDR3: CASSLGTGRYGYTF
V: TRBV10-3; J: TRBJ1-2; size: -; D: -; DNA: TGTGCCATCAGACAGTCAGGAGGGGTTGACTATGGCTACACCTTC; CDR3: CAIRQSGGVDYGYTF
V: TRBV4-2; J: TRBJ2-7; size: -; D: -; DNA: TGTGCCAGCAGCCCCACCCCCCAGGGGAGTGGCGAGCAGTACTTC; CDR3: CASSPTPQGSGEQYF
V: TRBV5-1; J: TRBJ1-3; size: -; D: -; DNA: TGCGCCAGCAGCACTACCGGGGTTCCTGGAAACACCATATATTTT; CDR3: CASSTTGVPGNTIYF
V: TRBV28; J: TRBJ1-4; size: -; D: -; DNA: TGTGCCAGCAGTTTTGGGGGCGGGCTAGCTGAAAAACTGTTTTTT; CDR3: CASSFGGGLAEKLFF